A single sample is the source of the 15 T cell receptor beta chains below, sequenced in a study of blood T cell repertoires in COVID-19. Clones were sequenced by immunoSEQ multiplex PCR, and TCRdb holds only the in-frame ones, with some missing. The sample has around 170,000 clones; around 83% are singletons. Input material: peripheral blood. The receptors derive from a woman in her seventies with COVID-19, enrolled during active disease.

The V call is TRBV10-3, the J call TRBJ2-2; TRBD1 might be the D (5 bases). The CDR3 consists of 13 residues. V lost 2 bases, J lost 7 bases, and 8 bases lay in between. CDR1 ENHRY and CDR2 SYGVKD come from the germline V gene. The DNA of the CDR3 is TGTGCCATCAGTGAGCTCCAGGGCGGGGAGCTGTTTTTT. Protein: CAISELQGGELFF.

The chain uses TRBV4-3 and TRBJ2-7, with TRBD2 identical over 9 bases. The CDR3 runs 18 residues. The V gene's germline CDR1 is LGHNA and CDR2 YSLEER. The J segment lost 4 bases and the V segment lost 4 bases, leaving 17 bases of the junction unmatched. The CDR3 reads CASSPSSLRAGGPYEQYF. CDR3 coding DNA: TGCGCCAGCAGCCCCTCCTCCCTAAGGGCGGGAGGGCCTTACGAGCAGTACTTC.

The CDR3 coding sequence is TGTGCCAGCAGCTTAGATTTGGCAGGGCGCGGAGAAAAACTGTTTTTT. Translating gives CASSLDLAGRGEKLFF. The chain employs TRBV7-8 and TRBJ1-4; D may be TRBD1 (5 bases). Trimming shortened V by 1 base and J by 8 bases, and 17 bases separated the two germline ends. Germline loops: CDR1 SGHVS, CDR2 FQNEAQ. This CDR3 spans 16 amino acids.

This clone was counted a single time. This chain uses TRBV19 with TRBJ2-1, with TRBD2 identical over 9 bases. With V trimmed by 6 bases and J by 9 bases, 12 bases remained unmatched. This CDR3 is 15 amino acids long. Germline V gives CDR1 LNHDA, CDR2 SQIVND (reference sequence). CDR3 nucleotides: TGTGCCAGTAGCCCTACGCTAGCGGGAAAATCTGAGCAGTTCTTC. Protein product: CASSPTLAGKSEQFF.

In its sample, this clone was seen a few times. This rearrangement joins TRBV11-2 to TRBJ2-7, with D unclear. This CDR3 is built from 12 residues. CDR1 and CDR2 from the germline V gene are SGHAT and FQNNGV. V lost 2 bases and J lost 3, with 5 bases in between. The CDR3 loop reads CASSLSGYEQYF. In nucleotides, the CDR3 is TGTGCCAGCAGCTTATCCGGCTACGAGCAGTACTTC.

The V gene is TRBV5-4, the J gene TRBJ2-2, with D unclear. The germline V gene has CDR1 SGHNT and CDR2 YYREEE (reference sequence). The V gene lost 0 bases and the J gene lost 4 bases, with 13 bases spanning the gap. This CDR3 spans 16 amino acids. The CDR3 protein is CASSLAKSLSTGELFF. For the CDR3, the DNA is TGTGCCAGCAGCTTGGCCAAGTCACTAAGCACCGGGGAGCTGTTTTTT.

This clone was found a few times. V gene TRBV27 combines with J gene TRBJ2-1, with 10 bases fitting TRBD1. There are 15 residues in the CDR3. V was pared by 5 bases and J by 2 bases, with 3 bases of the junction left unmatched. Looked up from germline, CDR1 is MNHEY and CDR2 is SMNVEV (reference sequence). CDR3 DNA sequence: TGTGCCAGCAGTGCCGACAGGGGGCCCTACAATGAGCAGTTCTTC. Its protein product is CASSADRGPYNEQFF.

V gene TRBV2 combines with J gene TRBJ1-3; 7 nucleotides match TRBD1. The CDR3 is made up of 15 amino acids. The germline CDR1 and CDR2 sequences are SNHLY and FYNNEI. The V segment lost 8 bases and the J segment 2 bases; nucleotides outside the gene matches: 9. In nucleotides, the CDR3 is TGTGCCAGCGGTCGACAGGGATTAGCTGGAAACACCATATATTTT. Its translation: CASGRQGLAGNTIYF.

The V gene is TRBV14, the J gene TRBJ2-7, with D possibly TRBD1 on 6 matching bases. V gave up 6 bases and J gave up 1 base, with 13 bases separating them. Germline V gives CDR1 SGHDN, CDR2 FVKESK. The CDR3 is 14 residues long. The CDR3 nucleotides are TGTGCCAGCAGACGTACAGGGTGGTCCTACGAGCAGTACTTC. Residues: CASRRTGWSYEQYF.

This clone turned up a few times. The J gene is TRBJ2-3, the V gene TRBV5-8, with 7 bases that match TRBD1. The V gene end was trimmed by 4 bases and the J gene end by 2 bases; junction bases not matched to a gene: 13. The V gene's germline CDR1 is SGHTS and CDR2 YDEGEE. The CDR3 has 17 amino acids. CDR3 amino acids: CASSTVTGPTNTDTQYF. The DNA of the CDR3 is TGTGCCAGCAGCACCGTGACAGGGCCGACAAACACAGATACGCAGTATTTT.

The rearrangement uses TRBV7-2 and TRBJ1-6; TRBD1 aligns across 7 bases. V gave up 5 bases and J gave up 7 bases; unmatched junction bases: 5. The CDR3 is 14 amino acids. The V gene's germline CDR1 is SGHTA and CDR2 FQGNSA. CDR3 loop: CASSQGQPNSPLHF. In DNA, the CDR3 is TGTGCCAGCAGCCAGGGACAGCCAAATTCACCCCTCCACTTT. The variable domain in full, completed from reference TRBV7-2 and TRBJ1-6, reads GAGVSQSPSNKVTEKGKDVELRCDPISGHTALYWYRQSLGQGLEFLIYFQGNSAPDKSGLPSDRFSAERTGGSVSTLTIQRTQQEDSAVYLCASSQGQPNSPLHFGNGTRLTVT.

The chain couples TRBV28 to TRBJ2-7; 8 positions match TRBD2. There are 15 residues in the CDR3. Trimming removed 2 bases from V and 1 base from J; junction bases left unmatched: 4. CDR1 MDHEN and CDR2 SYDVKM come from the germline V gene. The CDR3 loop reads CASSLRTSLSYEQYF. DNA of the CDR3: TGTGCCAGCAGTTTAAGGACTAGCCTATCCTACGAGCAGTACTTC.

CDR3: CASSYDRGNYNEQFF. The CDR3 DNA reads TGTGCCAGCAGTTACGACAGGGGAAACTACAATGAGCAGTTCTTC. The chain joins TRBV6-5 to TRBJ2-1; TRBD1 matches 8 bases. Germline loops: CDR1 MNHEY, CDR2 SVGAGI. V shed 2 bases and J 3 bases; nucleotides not matched to a gene: 3. There are 15 residues in the CDR3.

In the case of this clone: At the DNA level, this CDR3 is encoded by other sequences in the same sample as well. CDR3 in amino acids: CASSRSSYEQYF. CDR3 DNA: TGTGCCAGCAGTAGGAGCTCCTACGAGCAGTACTTC. This chain links TRBV3-1 (or the pseudogene TRBV3-2) with TRBJ2-7; D is unclear. Trimming cost V 6 bases and J 0 bases, with 6 bases left between them. Germline V gives CDR1 LGHDT, CDR2 YNNKEL (reference sequence). The CDR3 extends over 12 amino acids.

The chain recombines TRBV6-5 with TRBJ2-7, with D perhaps matching TRBD1 (6 bases). The germline V gene encodes CDR1 MNHEY and CDR2 SVGAGI. The CDR3 sequence is 15 residues long. V lost 0 bases and J lost 3, with 12 bases in between. The DNA for the CDR3 is TGTGCCAGCAGTTACTCGAGAGGACAGCACTACGAGCAGTACTTC. This codes for CASSYSRGQHYEQYF.